These 25 T cell receptor beta chains were all obtained from the same sample, sequenced in a study of CDR3 diversity in severe acne. MiXCR, applied by TCRdb to the PCR reads, yields one record per CDR3 protein. The repertoire includes about 84,000 distinct CDR3 sequences, 51% of them detected once, and more than 13% sits in the top ten. The sample comprised blood. The receptors were gathered from a male donor in good health, without acne.

This clonotype was observed many times. This rearrangement joins TRBV6-1 to TRBJ1-2; D may be TRBD1 (5 bases). From germline, CDR1 is MNHNS and CDR2 SASEGT. There are 13 residues in the CDR3. Trimming shortened V by 8 bases and J by 4 bases, and 14 bases separated the two germline ends. The CDR3 DNA follows: TGTGCCAGCTCAGGGTATGAAGGCTATGGCTACACCTTC. Its protein product is CASSGYEGYGYTF.

V usage is TRBV9 and J usage is TRBJ2-1; 7 nucleotides match TRBD1. This CDR3 has 15 amino acids. CDR1 SGDLS and CDR2 YYNGEE come from the germline V gene. The V gene end was trimmed by 3 bases and the J gene end by 7 bases; junction bases not matched to a gene: 10. CDR3 sequence (DNA): TGTGCCAGCAGCGCCGACAGGGACATCTGGAATGAGCAGTTCTTC. The encoded protein is CASSADRDIWNEQFF.

In this sample, this clonotype turned up many times. This chain joins TRBV2 and TRBJ2-7, with 9 bases lining up with TRBD2. CDR3 length: 12 amino acids. Germline CDR1 and CDR2: SNHLY and FYNNEI. J gave up 7 bases and V 7 bases, and 5 bases lay outside the gene matches. CDR3 sequence: CASKREVREQYF. Written as DNA, the CDR3 is TGTGCCAGCAAGCGGGAGGTACGAGAGCAGTACTTC. Full variable domain (remainder filled in from reference TRBV2 and TRBJ2-7): EPEVTQTPSHQVTQMGQEVILRCVPISNHLYFYWYRQILGQKVEFLVSFYNNEISEKSEIFDDQFSVERPDGSNFTLKIRSTKLEDSAMYFCASKREVREQYFGPGTRLTVT.

V is TRBV20-1 and J is TRBJ2-5, with 15 bases aligning to TRBD2. CDR1 and CDR2 (germline): DFQATT, SNEGSKA (reference sequence). Trimming took 6 bases from V and 4 from J; bases not matched to a gene: 9. The CDR3 sequence is 16 residues long. The CDR3, as DNA: TGCAGTGCCCCAGGCGGACTAGCGGGGGGGCCAGAGACCCAGTACTTC. Translated: CSAPGGLAGGPETQYF.

This clonotype was counted between two and nine times. The CDR3 DNA follows: TGTGCCAGCAGCCCAAGGACAGGGTTCGATCAGCCCCAGCATTTT. Protein product: CASSPRTGFDQPQHF. V is TRBV7-3 and J is TRBJ1-5; 8 nucleotides align to TRBD1. J gave up 5 bases and V 5 bases, and 8 bases lay outside the gene matches. This CDR3 contains 15 residues. Germline CDR1 reads SGHTA; CDR2 reads FQGTGA.

The chain is built from TRBV24-1 and TRBJ2-5, with 13 bases matching TRBD2. The V gene's germline CDR1 is KGHDR and CDR2 SFDVKD. CDR3 size: 17 residues. V shed 4 bases, J shed 4 bases, and the junction held 8 bases outside the gene matches. The CDR3 sequence is CATSDWTSGSYGETQYF. The CDR3 DNA reads TGTGCCACCAGTGACTGGACTAGCGGGAGCTATGGAGAGACCCAGTACTTC.

This rearrangement joins TRBV25-1 to TRBJ1-4; D is perhaps TRBD1 (5 bases). Per the germline V gene, CDR1 is MGHDK and CDR2 is SYGVNS. This CDR3 contains 17 residues. V gave up 3 bases and J gave up 4 bases, with 18 bases separating them. The CDR3 spells CASSDGRELEFNEKLFF. In nucleotides, the CDR3 is TGTGCCAGCAGTGACGGCAGGGAATTAGAGTTTAATGAAAAACTGTTTTTT.

Turning to this clonotype: Given the absence of the conserved phenylalanine or tryptophan at the CDR3 end, a read error is likely. The limits of the CDR3 on the DNA are not certain, so only TCRdb's listed CDR3 is given. The rearrangement links TRBV5-1 to TRBJ2-3. Germline values: CDR1 SGHRS, CDR2 YFSETQ. The CDR3 is made up of 15 amino acids, end residues included. This CDR3 reads CASSWDSASTDTQMS.

At least ten counts were recorded for this clonotype. The chain combines TRBV28 with TRBJ1-3; tentative D call: TRBD1 (6 bases). Germline V gene sequence: CDR1 MDHEN, CDR2 SYDVKM. The CDR3 is 14 amino acids. The ends were cut back, 3 bases at V and 4 bases at J, with 10 bases in the middle. CDR3 DNA sequence: TGTGCCAGCAGTTTTCGGGGGCAGGGAAACACCATATATTTT. Encoded protein: CASSFRGQGNTIYF.

This chain joins TRBV7-6 and TRBJ2-5, with TRBD2 matching over 11 bases. The germline gives CDR1 SGHVS, CDR2 FNYEAQ. This CDR3 comprises 19 residues. The ends lost 2 bases at V and 1 base at J; junction bases unmatched: 12. The DNA of the CDR3 is TGTGCCAGCAGCTTAAGCCCCCCTAGCGGGAGGAGGGGCCAAGAGACCCAGTACTTC. This gives the protein CASSLSPPSGRRGQETQYF.

This clonotype was observed many times. The chain combines TRBV6-5 with TRBJ2-5; D tentatively reads TRBD1 or TRBD2 (5 bases each). The CDR3 spans 15 residues. CDR1 MNHEY and CDR2 SVGAGI come from the germline V gene. With 4 bases removed from V and 3 bases from J, the gap between germline ends came to 15 bases. In DNA, the CDR3 is TGTGCCAGCAGTTCCCGACGGGGACGAAAAGAGACCCAGTACTTC. It specifies CASSSRRGRKETQYF.

There are many counts of this clonotype. This chain links TRBV28 with TRBJ1-2, with D maybe TRBD1 (6 bases). The ends were cut back, 1 base at V and 8 bases at J, with 20 bases in the middle. This CDR3 region has 16 residues. Germline-derived CDR1 and CDR2 are MDHEN and SYDVKM. The CDR3 coding sequence is TGTGCCAGCAGTTTATACGTCCATAACAGGGAGCGGGGCTACACCTTC. This translates into CASSLYVHNRERGYTF.

J is TRBJ2-7 and V is TRBV7-9, with D uncertain. The CDR3 runs 13 residues. Germline CDR1 is SEHNR and CDR2 is FQNEAQ (reference sequence). The ends were cut back, 2 bases at V and 0 bases at J, with 5 bases in the middle. The CDR3 DNA reads TGTGCCAGCAGCTTAACTCCCTCCTACGAGCAGTACTTC. As protein: CASSLTPSYEQYF. The variable domain in full, with the rest retrieved from reference TRBV7-9 and TRBJ2-7, is DTGVSQNPRHKITKRGQNVTFRCDPISEHNRLYWYRQTLGQGPEFLTYFQNEAQLEKSRLLSDRFSAERPKGSFSTLEIQRTEQGDSAMYLCASSLTPSYEQYFGPGTRLTVT.

The chain is built from TRBV12-3 or TRBV12-4 and TRBJ2-1, with 9 bases that match TRBD2. The CDR3 sequence is 14 residues long. V lost 3 bases and J lost 10; bases outside the gene matches: 7. This CDR3 is CASSFLAGRGEQFF. CDR3 DNA: TGTGCCAGCAGTTTTCTAGCGGGGCGAGGGGAGCAGTTCTTC.

The chain carries TRBV9 and TRBJ1-1; perhaps TRBD1 as D (5 bases). Germline V gene data show CDR1 as SGDLS and CDR2 as YYNGEE. V was shortened by 4 bases and J by 7 bases, with 17 bases between the two germline ends. There are 14 residues in the CDR3. The DNA of the CDR3 is TGTGCCAGCAGCTTGGGTGGGGGTCATGGTGAAGCTTTCTTT. Its translation is CASSLGGGHGEAFF.

For the CDR3, the DNA is TGTGCCAGCAGGGCGATCGGAGCTAGCACAGATACGCAGTATTTT. Translating gives CASRAIGASTDTQYF. The chain uses TRBV7-9 and TRBJ2-3; D is ambiguous. The CDR3 runs 15 residues. Germline V gives CDR1 SEHNR, CDR2 FQNEAQ (reference sequence). Trimming shortened V by 6 bases and J by 0 bases, and 13 bases separated the two germline ends.

The chain joins TRBV28 to TRBJ1-5, with 7 bases identical to TRBD1. Trimming cost V 5 bases and J 0 bases; bases outside gene matches: 7. The V gene's germline CDR1 is MDHEN and CDR2 SYDVKM. The CDR3 loop spans 16 amino acids. CDR3 residues: CASSLPGQLSNQPQHF. In DNA form, the CDR3 reads TGTGCCAGCAGTCTACCGGGACAGCTTAGCAATCAGCCCCAGCATTTT.

This clonotype was observed a few times. This could be a read error, since a much larger clone is one nucleotide away. The genes are TRBV20-1 and TRBJ1-1; D may be TRBD1 (5 bases). The CDR3 is made up of 14 amino acids. V shed 1 base and J shed 0 bases, with 9 bases lying between them. Per the germline V gene, CDR1 is DFQATT and CDR2 is SNEGSKA (reference sequence). CDR3 DNA: TGCAGTGCTAGAGTTGCGGGGGTGAACACTGAAGCTTTCTTT. Protein sequence: CSARVAGVNTEAFF.

There are a few counts of this clonotype. The chain links TRBV19 to TRBJ1-1; 8 bases agree with TRBD1. Germline loops: CDR1 LNHDA, CDR2 SQIVND (reference sequence). The junction had 9 bases not matched to a gene; V was cut back by 5 bases and J by 1 base. The CDR3 has 16 amino acids. The DNA of the CDR3 is TGTGCCAGTAGTCGACGACAGGGGATACCGAACACTGAAGCTTTCTTT. It yields the protein CASSRRQGIPNTEAFF.

The chain combines TRBV20-1 with TRBJ2-5; TRBD1 agrees at 12 bases. CDR3 size: 16 residues. Germline assignment: CDR1 DFQATT and CDR2 SNEGSKA (reference sequence). V trimming: 6 bases; J trimming: 4 bases; junction bases outside the gene matches: 12. The CDR3: CSASTTGTGGGETQYF. CDR3 nucleotides: TGCAGTGCCAGTACTACCGGGACAGGGGGCGGAGAGACCCAGTACTTC.

Notes on this clonotype: An end of the junction differs from the germline gene, which may be a read error. The V and J genes are TRBV2 and TRBJ1-1, with D maybe TRBD1 (5 bases). CDR3 length: 13 residues. Germline V gene sequence: CDR1 SNHLY, CDR2 FYNNEI. CDR3: CASSRGFGTEALF. The CDR3 bases are TGTGCCAGCAGTAGGGGTTTTGGGACTGAAGCCTTATTT.

The chain uses TRBV25-1 and TRBJ2-3, with TRBD2 matching 12 bases. This CDR3 is built from 17 residues. The V gene's germline CDR1 is MGHDK and CDR2 SYGVNS. V lost 2 bases, J lost 0 bases, and 3 bases stayed unmatched. The CDR3, as DNA: TGTGCCAGCAGTGAAGGGACTAGCGGGCCGAGCACAGATACGCAGTATTTT. It translates to CASSEGTSGPSTDTQYF.

This clonotype was seen ten or more times. The chain employs TRBV24-1 and TRBJ1-5; D is unresolved. V lost 9 bases and J 3 bases, leaving 8 bases between the germline ends. CDR1 and CDR2 from the germline V gene are KGHDR and SFDVKD. CDR3 length: 12 residues. The chain's CDR3 is CATGTTNQPQHF. The DNA for the CDR3 is TGTGCCACCGGTACCACCAATCAGCCCCAGCATTTT.

CDR3 in amino acids: CASRIGSPGGDLSTDTQYF. The DNA for the CDR3 is TGTGCCAGCAGGATAGGGTCTCCGGGGGGAGACCTTAGCACAGATACGCAGTATTTT. This chain uses TRBV12-3 or TRBV12-4 with TRBJ2-3, with 7 bases matching TRBD2. Trimming took 6 bases from V and 0 from J; bases not matched to a gene: 18. The CDR3 runs to 19 residues.

This chain joins TRBV4-1 and TRBJ2-2, with 8 positions matching TRBD2. CDR3 size: 16 residues. Germline CDR1 and CDR2: MGHRA and YSYEKL. Trimming removed 3 bases from V and 5 bases from J; junction bases left unmatched: 8. The CDR3 DNA reads as TGCGCCAGCAGCCACCCCAGAGCGGGAGAAACCGGGGAGCTGTTTTTT. Protein: CASSHPRAGETGELFF.